The 14 T cell receptor beta chains below were found in one sample sequenced in a study of OX40 agonist ivuxolimab in advanced cancers. Libraries were made using the immunoSEQ multiplex PCR assay. Entries here come from immuneACCESS through TCRdb and include only in-frame sequences with V and J called. Some clones fail to appear in such tables; in the studies checked, an unresolved V gene covers under half of the shortfall, and the cause of the remainder is unknown. The sample has tens of thousands of clones on record, 84% of them singletons. The ten largest account for 4.5% to 5.5% of the sample. The input for sequencing was CD4+ or CD8+ T cells sorted from blood, taken in a trial of the OX40 agonist ivuxolimab. These receptors originate from an adult with an advanced solid tumor such as melanoma, head and neck, liver or kidney cancer.

In DNA, the CDR3 is TGTGCCAGCAGTTACTCGAGGGGGGGGGAGCAGTACTTC. Its translation: CASSYSRGGEQYF. The V call is TRBV6-9, the J call TRBJ2-7; tentative D call: TRBD2 (7 bases). The CDR3 spans 13 residues. Germline CDR1 is MNHGY and CDR2 is SVAAGI. With 3 bases removed from V and 7 bases from J, the gap between germline ends came to 13 bases.

The chain joins TRBV11-2 to TRBJ2-1; 7 nucleotides align to TRBD2. Germline V CDR1 and CDR2: SGHAT, FQNNGV. This CDR3 has 15 residues. V lost 5 bases to trimming and J lost 7 bases; unmatched junction nucleotides: 11. The CDR3 coding sequence is TGTGCCAGCAGCCCAACGTGGGCGGGAGCGAATGAGCAGTTCTTC. It codes for CASSPTWAGANEQFF.

The V call is TRBV5-1, the J call TRBJ2-5; D gene ambiguous. The germline V gene encodes CDR1 SGHRS and CDR2 YFSETQ. V was cut by 5 bases and J by 5 bases, with 7 bases left in between. The CDR3 runs 11 residues. CDR3 coding DNA: TGCGCCAGCAGGGCGACGGAGACCCAGTACTTC. Its translation: CASRATETQYF. Together with reference TRBV5-1 and TRBJ2-5, the CDR3 gives the full variable domain: KAGVTQTPRYLIKTRGQQVTLSCSPISGHRSVSWYQQTPGQGLQFLFEYFSETQRNKGNFPGRFSGRQFSNSRSEMNVSTLELGDSALYLCASRATETQYFGPGTRLLVL.

J is TRBJ2-5 and V is TRBV29-1, with D perhaps being TRBD1 or TRBD2 (5 bases each). V dropped 7 bases and J dropped 4 bases, with 13 bases sitting between them. CDR1 SQVTM and CDR2 ANQGSEA come from the germline V gene. This CDR3 spans 12 amino acids. CDR3 amino acids: CSDQGAGETQYF. CDR3 bases: TGCAGCGACCAAGGGGCGGGAGAGACCCAGTACTTC.

This chain connects TRBV4-3 to TRBJ1-3, with TRBD1 as a possible D gene (5 bases). The germline gives CDR1 LGHNA, CDR2 YSLEER. This CDR3 has 16 amino acids. V was cut by 0 bases and J by 4 bases, with 13 bases left in between. The CDR3 loop is CASSQDAGGTGNTIYF. CDR3 sequence (DNA): TGCGCCAGCAGCCAAGACGCGGGGGGAACCGGAAACACCATATATTTT.

This chain connects TRBV27 to TRBJ1-2, with D tentatively TRBD1 (5 bases). This CDR3 has 13 amino acids. Trimming stripped 5 bases from V and 5 bases from J, with 12 bases between. CDR1 and CDR2 from the germline V gene are MNHEY and SMNVEV (reference sequence). CDR3 protein: CASSENRLYGYTF. The CDR3 nucleotides are TGTGCCAGCAGTGAGAACAGGTTATATGGCTACACCTTC.

The rearrangement uses TRBV28 and TRBJ2-3; TRBD1 matches at 8 bases. Germline loops: CDR1 MDHEN, CDR2 SYDVKM. Trimming took 5 bases from V and 4 from J; bases not matched to a gene: 17. The CDR3 is 18 amino acids. In DNA, the CDR3 is TGTGCCAGCAGTCCCCTGACAGGGGCCCTTGTCACTCCAGATACGCAGTATTTT. Amino acid sequence: CASSPLTGALVTPDTQYF.

The chain has TRBV7-1 and TRBJ2-7, with 8 nucleotides matching TRBD1. TRBV7-1 is filed as an ORF, its function uncertain. The CDR3 contains 13 residues. V was clipped by 6 bases and J by 1 base; unmatched bases: 2. The CDR3 spells CASRQGVSYEQYF. The CDR3 DNA reads TGTGCCAGCAGACAGGGGGTTTCCTACGAGCAGTACTTC.

This chain joins TRBV6-1 and TRBJ2-7; 7 nucleotides agree with TRBD1. Germline V lookup: CDR1 MNHNS, CDR2 SASEGT. The CDR3 loop spans 15 amino acids. After removal of 2 bases from V and 6 bases from J, the junction contained 10 bases not matched to a gene. The CDR3 nucleotides read TGTGCCAGCAGTGAAACCGGGACAGAGGGCTCCGAGCAGTACTTC. It encodes CASSETGTEGSEQYF.

V gene TRBV28 combines with J gene TRBJ2-7, with 13 bases aligning to TRBD2. From germline, CDR1 is MDHEN and CDR2 SYDVKM. This CDR3 comprises 15 residues. The junction had 9 bases not matched to a gene; V was cut back by 6 bases and J by 7 bases. The CDR3 sequence is CASRELAGGPGEQYF. In nucleotides, the CDR3 is TGTGCCAGCAGGGAACTAGCGGGAGGGCCTGGGGAGCAGTACTTC.

The chain recombines TRBV5-1 with TRBJ2-3; no firm D call. The CDR3 length is 12 residues. V lost 4 bases, J lost 3 bases, and 6 bases lay in between. The V gene's germline CDR1 is SGHRS and CDR2 YFSETQ. The CDR3 nucleotides are TGCGCCAGCAGCCTAGTTACAGATACGCAGTATTTT. It codes for CASSLVTDTQYF. Complete variable domain (other parts from reference TRBV5-1 and TRBJ2-3): KAGVTQTPRYLIKTRGQQVTLSCSPISGHRSVSWYQQTPGQGLQFLFEYFSETQRNKGNFPGRFSGRQFSNSRSEMNVSTLELGDSALYLCASSLVTDTQYFGPGTRLTVL.

The chain links TRBV6-5 to TRBJ1-6; D perhaps matches TRBD1 (5 bases). This CDR3 has 14 residues. CDR1 is MNHEY, CDR2 SVGAGI, per germline. V lost 6 bases and J lost 5, with 11 bases in between. The chain's CDR3 is CASRGRQNNSPLHF. The CDR3, as DNA: TGTGCCAGCAGGGGTCGACAGAATAATTCACCCCTCCACTTT.

The CDR3: CASSQDPQGGTEAFF. The CDR3 DNA follows: TGTGCCAGCAGCCAAGATCCCCAGGGCGGCACTGAAGCTTTCTTT. The rearrangement links TRBV5-4 to TRBJ1-1, with TRBD1 as a possible D gene (5 bases). This CDR3 spans 15 amino acids. Trimming took 4 bases from V and 4 from J, leaving 17 bases between them. Per the germline V gene, CDR1 is SGHNT and CDR2 is YYREEE (reference sequence).

The chain employs TRBV6-1 and TRBJ2-2, with D perhaps TRBD1 (5 bases). Trimming took 10 bases from V and 4 from J, leaving 19 bases between them. The CDR3 spans 15 residues. Germline V gene data show CDR1 as MNHNS and CDR2 as SASEGT. The CDR3 loop reads CATSAGPLFTGELFF. The CDR3 DNA is TGTGCCACGTCAGCAGGGCCGTTATTCACCGGGGAGCTGTTTTTT.